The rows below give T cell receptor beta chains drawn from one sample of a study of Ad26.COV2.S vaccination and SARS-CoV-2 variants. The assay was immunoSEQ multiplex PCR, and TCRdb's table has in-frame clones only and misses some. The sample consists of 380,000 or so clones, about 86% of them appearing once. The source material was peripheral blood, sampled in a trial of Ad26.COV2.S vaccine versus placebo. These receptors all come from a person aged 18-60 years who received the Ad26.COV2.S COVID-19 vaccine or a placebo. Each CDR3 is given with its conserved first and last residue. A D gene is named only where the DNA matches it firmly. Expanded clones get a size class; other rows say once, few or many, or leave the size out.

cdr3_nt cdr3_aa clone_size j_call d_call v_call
TGTGCCAGCAGCCAGGCCGGGACAGGCCTTCTACTCAATGAGCAGTTCTTC CASSQAGTGLLLNEQFF NA TRBJ2-1 TRBD1 TRBV5-8
TGTGCCAGCAGTGCTGGCCAGGGAGTTTCTAACTATGGCTACACCTTC CASSAGQGVSNYGYTF NA TRBJ1-2 NA TRBV2
TGTGCCAGCAGCAGGGGGGACGGCACTGAAGCTTTCTTT CASSRGDGTEAFF NA TRBJ1-1 NA TRBV9
TGTGCCTGGAGTGATTTAGGGGTTTCGGGCGGCTACACCTTC CAWSDLGVSGGYTF NA TRBJ1-2 NA TRBV30
TGTGCCAGCAGGGGACTAGCGGGCGCTAGCTACGAGCAGTACTTC CASRGLAGASYEQYF NA TRBJ2-7 TRBD2 TRBV6-5
TGTGCCAGCAGTTTAAGGACGGCCTTAGGAGGCACTGAAGCTTTCTTT CASSLRTALGGTEAFF NA TRBJ1-1 NA TRBV28
TGTGCCAGCAGCGGACAGGGGACCTATGGCTACACCTTC CASSGQGTYGYTF NA TRBJ1-2 TRBD1 TRBV9
TGTGCCAGCAGGACGGGACAGACTAGCACAGATACGCAGTATTTT CASRTGQTSTDTQYF NA TRBJ2-3 TRBD1 TRBV28
TGTGCCAGCAGCTTACAGGTCTCCTACGAGCAGTACTTC CASSLQVSYEQYF once TRBJ2-7 NA TRBV7-6
TGCAGCGTTGAAAACGGGGTTAGCACAGATACGCAGTATTTT CSVENGVSTDTQYF NA TRBJ2-3 NA TRBV29-1
TGTGCCAGCGGGGAAGGCAATTCACCCCTCCACTTT CASGEGNSPLHF NA TRBJ1-6 NA TRBV6-6
TGCAGTGCTAGTATAGCGGGGGGGGCCTACGAGCAGTACTTC CSASIAGGAYEQYF once TRBJ2-7 TRBD2 TRBV20-1